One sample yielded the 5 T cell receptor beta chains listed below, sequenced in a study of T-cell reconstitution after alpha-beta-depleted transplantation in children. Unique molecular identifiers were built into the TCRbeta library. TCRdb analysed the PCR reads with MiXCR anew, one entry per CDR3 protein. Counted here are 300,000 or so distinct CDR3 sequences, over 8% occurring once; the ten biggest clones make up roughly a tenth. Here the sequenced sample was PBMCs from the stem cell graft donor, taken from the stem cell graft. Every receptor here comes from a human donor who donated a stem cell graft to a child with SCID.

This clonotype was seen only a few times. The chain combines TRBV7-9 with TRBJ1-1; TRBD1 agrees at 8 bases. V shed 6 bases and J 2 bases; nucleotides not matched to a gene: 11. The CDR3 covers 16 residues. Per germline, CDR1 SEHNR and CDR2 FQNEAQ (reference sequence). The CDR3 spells CASSDGRQGFNTEAFF. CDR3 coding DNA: TGTGCCAGCAGTGACGGTAGACAGGGGTTCAACACTGAAGCTTTCTTT.

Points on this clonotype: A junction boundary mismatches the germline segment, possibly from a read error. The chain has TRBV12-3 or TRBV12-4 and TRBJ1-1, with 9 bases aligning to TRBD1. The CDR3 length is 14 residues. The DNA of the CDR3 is TGTGCCAGCAGTGAACAGGGGGCATACACTGAAGCTTACTTT. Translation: CASSEQGAYTEAYF.

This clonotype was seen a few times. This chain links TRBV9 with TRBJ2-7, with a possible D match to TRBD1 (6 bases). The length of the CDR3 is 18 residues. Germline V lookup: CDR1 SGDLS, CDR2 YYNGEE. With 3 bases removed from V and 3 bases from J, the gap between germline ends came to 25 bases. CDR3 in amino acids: CASSGSTTDSGTFYEQYF. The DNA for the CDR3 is TGTGCCAGCAGCGGCTCAACGACGGACAGTGGGACATTCTACGAGCAGTACTTC. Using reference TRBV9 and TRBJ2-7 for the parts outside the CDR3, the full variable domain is DSGVTQTPKHLITATGQRVTLRCSPRSGDLSVYWYQQSLDQGLQFLIQYYNGEERAKGNILERFSAQQFPDLHSELNLSSLELGDSALYFCASSGSTTDSGTFYEQYFGPGTRLTVT.

CDR3 bases: TGTGCCAGCAGCCAAGATGATCCCTACGAGCAGTACTTC. This encodes CASSQDDPYEQYF. The chain carries TRBV14 and TRBJ2-7, with D unclear. Looked up from germline, CDR1 is SGHDN and CDR2 is FVKESK. The CDR3 contains 13 residues. Trimming cost V 0 bases and J 2 bases, with 5 bases left between them.

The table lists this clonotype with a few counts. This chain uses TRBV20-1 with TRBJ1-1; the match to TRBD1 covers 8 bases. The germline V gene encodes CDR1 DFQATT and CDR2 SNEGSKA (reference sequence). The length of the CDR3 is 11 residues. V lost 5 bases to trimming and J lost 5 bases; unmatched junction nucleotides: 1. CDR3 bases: TGCAGTGCTGACAGGGGAACTGAAGCTTTCTTT. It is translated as CSADRGTEAFF.